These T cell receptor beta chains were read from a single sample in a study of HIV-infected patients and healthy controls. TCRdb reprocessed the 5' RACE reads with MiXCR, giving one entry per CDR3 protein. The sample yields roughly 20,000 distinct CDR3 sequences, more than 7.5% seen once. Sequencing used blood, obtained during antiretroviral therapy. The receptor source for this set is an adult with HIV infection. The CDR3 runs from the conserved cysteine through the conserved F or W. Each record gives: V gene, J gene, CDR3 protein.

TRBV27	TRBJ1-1	CASSLMGRGNTEAFF
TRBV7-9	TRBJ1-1	CASSPQGLTTEAFF
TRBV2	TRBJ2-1	CASSRDYTFNNEQFF
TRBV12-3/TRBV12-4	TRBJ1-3	CASSFGARQGSSGNTIYF
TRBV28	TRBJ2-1	CASSFPQGSGRKDEQFF
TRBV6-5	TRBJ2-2	CASSYSGQGDTGELFF
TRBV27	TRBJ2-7	CASSLSTGTGFVEQYF
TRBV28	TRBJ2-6	CASSPNTHSGANVLTF
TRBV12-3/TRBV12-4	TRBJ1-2	CASSLTGEYGYTF
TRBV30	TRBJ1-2	CAWQQEFSYGYTF
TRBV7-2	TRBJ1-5	CASSLVQGSNQPQHF
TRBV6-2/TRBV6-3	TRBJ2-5	CASSLAGFETQYF
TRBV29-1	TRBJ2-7	CSAPDSSVVWGQYF
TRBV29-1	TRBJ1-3	CSADSNSGNTIYF
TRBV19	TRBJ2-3	CASSPRLPDTQYF
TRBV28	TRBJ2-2	CASSLSGSGELFF
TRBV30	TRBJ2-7	CAWNAGTSYEQYF
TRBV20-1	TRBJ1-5	CSATTGINQPQHF